The subject of this entry is one T cell receptor beta chain. Its specific antigen is unknown. The sample is drawn from a study of monozygotic twins with inflammatory bowel disease (dated by TCRdb to about 2019). Some background on the complete study: The complete study included roughly 30 monozygotic twin pairs: 19 IBD-discordant Danish pairs and nine German pairs, of which four were IBD-concordant and five were IBD-discordant. The search for disease-associated traits relied mainly on comparing, within discordant pairs, IBD patients with their genetically identical healthy co-twins. Each individual had, on average, about 151 000 unique TCRalpha sequences and 181 000 unique TCRbeta sequences available for analysis. What the study reported, not specific to this receptor: Measured by the inverse Simpson index, TCRbeta repertoire diversity was lower in IBD patients than in their healthy co-twins. Compared with healthy twins, IBD patients shared fewer clonotypes with other individuals, and the difference was most pronounced in patients with signs of disease activity. Distinction between different T cell subtypes could not be achieved in the analysis. Because patients received different immunosuppressive treatments, the repertoires may have picked up extra background noise and variability between individuals. No single strong signal or clonotype linked to IBD turned up in the results, so the idea that one exists was not supported. Repertoire similarity did not differ between concordant and discordant twins, which could be due to limited statistical power.

From each donor, a roughly 2.3 ml peripheral blood sample was drawn into PAXgene tubes and stored at -80 degrees C. Total RNA was isolated from whole blood with the PAXgene blood miRNA kit on an automated QIAcube, without T cell sorting. Peripheral blood from monozygotic twin pairs who were concordant or discordant for inflammatory bowel disease underwent deep TCRalpha and TCRbeta repertoire profiling using unique molecular barcoding. Smoking habits were recorded for all twin pairs, with individuals classified as current, former or never smokers. Libraries were made using 5' RACE. Preparation of each TCR library used approximately 4,000 ng of total RNA. For each sample, cDNA synthesis was carried out in eight separate reactions using SMARTScribe reverse transcriptase. During cDNA synthesis, template switching introduced unique molecular identifiers that contained a 6-nucleotide sample barcode. Two nested PCRs of around 15 and 10 cycles amplified the TCRalpha and TCRbeta cDNA, and bead purification followed each PCR. Before amplification, the cDNA was treated with uracil DNA-glycosylase and purified using the QIAquick PCR purification kit. The second PCR added Illumina TruSeq-compatible adapters along with sample-specific barcodes. Library quality and concentration were assessed using TapeStation and Qubit, and roughly 5 ng of each library was pooled. Pooled libraries were sequenced on an Illumina HiSeq2500 single-index Rapid Run with 2 x 100 bp reads and custom sequencing primers. On the authors' methods: MiGEC version 1.2.6 was used for UMI-based consensus assembly, which corrected PCR and sequencing errors. MiXCR version 2.1.1 handled V(D)J alignment, clonotype assembly and CDR3 extraction. Gene usage, clonotype sharing and MAIT/NKT TCR abundance were normalised by analysing the top 1000, 10 000 and 20 000 clonotypes per sample. Diversity was computed as the inverse Simpson index with the vegan R package after downsampling to 27 000 UMIs. Paired Mann-Whitney U tests were applied to discordant twin pairs, and Benjamini-Hochberg correction was used for multiple testing. After reprocessing by TCRdb, each CDR3 protein sequence is one entry, and no DNA is given. The V and J calls and clone size come from TCRdb's table, not from the authors' own analysis. This sample's table contains more than 95,000 distinct CDR3 sequences. Under 2.5% of the sample goes to the ten largest clones.

Its CDR3 holds 13 amino acids, cysteine through phenylalanine. The protein alone is recorded here. CDR1 SEHNR and CDR2 FQNEAQ were looked up in the germline V gene (reference sequence). Sequencing was carried out using blood. The clonotype was recovered from a human donor with ulcerative colitis or Crohn's disease, or a healthy co-twin of an affected twin (not recorded which). The rearranged segments are TRBV7-9 and TRBJ2-3; without DNA, the TCRdb call of TRBD1 cannot be checked. This receptor has the CDR3 CASSSTGTDTQYF.